This entry lists 14 T cell receptor beta chains sequenced from one sample in a study of OX40 agonist ivuxolimab in advanced cancers. Produced via immunoSEQ multiplex PCR; TCRdb's table is partial and in-frame only. There are tens of thousands of clones in the sample; 86% occur only once, and 25% to 35% lies in the top ten. The sequences come from CD4+ or CD8+ T cells sorted from blood, collected in a trial of the OX40 agonist ivuxolimab. These receptors were taken from an adult with an advanced solid tumor such as melanoma, head and neck, liver or kidney cancer.

This clone was observed a single time. The V call is TRBV4-1, the J call TRBJ2-3; no clear D. Trimming stripped 2 bases from V and 2 bases from J, with 5 bases between. Germline values: CDR1 MGHRA, CDR2 YSYEKL. The CDR3 totals 13 residues. CDR3 DNA: TGCGCCAGCAGCCAAAAGTCCACAGATACGCAGTATTTT. This sequence encodes CASSQKSTDTQYF.

V usage is TRBV10-1 and J usage is TRBJ2-2, with D hard to call. Trimming left V 7 bases short and J 2 bases short, with 2 bases between. Germline CDR1 reads WNHNN; CDR2 reads SYGVQD (reference sequence). CDR3 length: 11 amino acids. The CDR3 DNA sequence: TGCGCCAGCACCAACACCGGGGAGCTGTTTTTT. Its protein is CASTNTGELFF.

The J gene is TRBJ2-7, the V gene TRBV11-2, with D unclear. Between the trimmed V and J ends, which lost 1 base and 2 bases, there was a span of 9 bases. The CDR3 has 14 residues. Germline V lookup: CDR1 SGHAT, CDR2 FQNNGV. The CDR3 loop reads CASSLVAGPYEQYF. For the CDR3, the DNA is TGTGCCAGCAGCTTAGTCGCAGGTCCCTACGAGCAGTACTTC.

The chain recombines TRBV14 with TRBJ2-7, with 10 positions matching TRBD1. Trimming took 5 bases from V and 6 from J; bases not matched to a gene: 7. There are 14 residues in the CDR3. The germline V gene encodes CDR1 SGHDN and CDR2 FVKESK. This chain's CDR3 is CASSRRDRGGEQYF. DNA of the CDR3: TGTGCCAGCAGCAGGCGGGACAGGGGAGGCGAGCAGTACTTC.

The chain uses TRBV10-3 and TRBJ1-3; D gene uncertain. Trimming removed 2 bases at V and 7 bases at J, with 9 bases between. This CDR3 is built from 13 residues. Germline V gene lookup returns CDR1 ENHRY and CDR2 SYGVKD. CDR3 bases: TGTGCCATCAGTGAGACCGTCACGAACACCATATATTTT. This codes for CAISETVTNTIYF.

J is TRBJ2-3 and V is TRBV12-5; a weak D match, TRBD2 (5 bases). From germline, CDR1 is LGHNT and CDR2 FRNRAP. This CDR3 is built from 15 residues. The V end lost 1 base, the J end lost 5 bases, and 13 bases lay between the germline ends. CDR3 sequence reads: CASGLGQILGDTQYF. For the CDR3, the DNA is TGTGCTAGTGGTTTGGGGCAGATACTAGGAGATACGCAGTATTTT. Complete variable domain (other parts from reference TRBV12-5 and TRBJ2-3): DARVTQTPRHKVTEMGQEVTMRCQPILGHNTVFWYRQTMMQGLELLAYFRNRAPLDDSGMPKDRFSAEMPDATLATLKIQPSEPRDSAVYFCASGLGQILGDTQYFGPGTRLTVL.

The J gene is TRBJ1-1, the V gene TRBV27; D perhaps matches TRBD1 (6 bases). The length of the CDR3 is 14 residues. With 8 bases removed from V and 1 base from J, the gap between germline ends came to 14 bases. The germline CDR1 and CDR2 sequences are MNHEY and SMNVEV (reference sequence). CDR3 bases: TGTGCCAGCTTCGGGCGAGGGGGGAACACTGAAGCTTTCTTT. Amino acids: CASFGRGGNTEAFF.

The chain combines TRBV5-4 with TRBJ1-1; D is unresolved. The germline gives CDR1 SGHNT, CDR2 YYREEE (reference sequence). Trimming removed 0 bases at V and 6 bases at J, with 9 bases between. The CDR3 spans 13 residues. CDR3 DNA: TGTGCCAGCAGCTTGGCCGTACCGGCTGAAGCTTTCTTT. Amino acids: CASSLAVPAEAFF.

In this sample, this clone turned up a few times. V usage is TRBV6-4 and J usage is TRBJ1-2, with 8 bases fitting TRBD1. J was trimmed by 2 bases and V by 0 bases; bases with no gene match: 5. The CDR3 is made up of 16 amino acids. Germline CDR1 and CDR2: MRHNA and SNTAGT. The CDR3 DNA reads as TGTGCCAGCAGTGACTCGAGGCAGGGGGCAAACTATGGCTACACCTTC. Its translation: CASSDSRQGANYGYTF.

Only a few counts were recorded for this clone. The chain links TRBV19 to TRBJ2-7, with TRBD1 matching 9 bases. CDR3 length: 14 amino acids. The trim removed 3 bases at V and 4 bases at J, leaving 4 bases unmatched. Germline assignment: CDR1 LNHDA and CDR2 SQIVND (reference sequence). CDR3 region: CASSIGQGIYEQYF. The DNA for the CDR3 is TGTGCCAGTAGTATTGGACAGGGGATTTACGAGCAGTACTTC.

CDR3 sequence: CASSYSVTAADEQYF. CDR3 DNA: TGTGCCAGCAGTTACTCGGTGACAGCGGCTGACGAGCAGTACTTC. The chain carries TRBV6-5 and TRBJ2-7; D could derive from TRBD1 or TRBD2 (5 bases each). V was trimmed by 0 bases and J by 5 bases, leaving 14 bases between them. Germline CDR1 MNHEY, CDR2 SVGAGI. There are 15 residues in the CDR3.

This sequence joins TRBV2 and TRBJ2-7; 11 bases are shared with TRBD2. V shed 6 bases and J 0 bases; nucleotides not matched to a gene: 7. The CDR3 extends over 16 amino acids. The germline CDR1 and CDR2 sequences are SNHLY and FYNNEI. In nucleotides, the CDR3 is TGTGCCAGCAGCCCCGTACTAGCGGGGGACTCCTACGAGCAGTACTTC. This sequence encodes CASSPVLAGDSYEQYF.

The chain uses TRBV27 and TRBJ2-7; TRBD1 matches at 9 bases. V lost 8 bases, J lost 2 bases, and 1 base stayed unmatched. The germline V gene has CDR1 MNHEY and CDR2 SMNVEV (reference sequence). The CDR3 is made up of 12 amino acids. The CDR3 DNA is TGTGCCAGCGGGGACAGGGCCTACGAGCAGTACTTC. Encoded protein: CASGDRAYEQYF.

The chain joins TRBV4-1 to TRBJ2-7; D call uncertain. The V end was cut by 1 base, the J end by 4 bases, with 17 bases between. This CDR3 spans 16 amino acids. From germline, CDR1 is MGHRA and CDR2 YSYEKL. CDR3 nucleotides: TGCGCCAGCAGCCAAGCACACCCCCAGCAGGCTTACGAGCAGTACTTC. As protein: CASSQAHPQQAYEQYF.